The 15 T cell receptor beta chains given below trace back to one sample, sequenced in a study of tumor and adjacent non-tumor tissue in lung cancer. The template was RNA from unsorted bulk tissue. Three rounds of nested PCR, following a modified ARM-PCR protocol, produced the TCRbeta library. In TCRdb, the multiplex PCR reads were re-called with MiXCR into one record per CDR3 protein. This table has over 110,000 distinct CDR3 sequences, around 67% appearing once. The sequencing sample was made of lung tumor tissue. The receptors originated from a man in his sixties with small cell lung cancer.

A remark on this clonotype: This likely comes from a read error, as the CDR3 has no conserved phenylalanine or tryptophan at its end. CDR3 amino acids: CTSLQLGSYEQYI. In DNA, the CDR3 is TGTACCAGCCTGCAACTGGGCTCCTACGAGCAGTACATC. The V and J genes are TRBV6-5 and TRBJ2-7, with D unclear. The CDR3 extends over 13 amino acids. Per the germline V gene, CDR1 is MNHEY and CDR2 is SVGAGI.

In its sample, this clonotype was seen a few times. A read error may be the cause here, since a much bigger clone is one base away. V and J are TRBV11-2 and TRBJ1-3, with unresolved D. CDR1 and CDR2 (germline): SGHAT, FQNNGV. The CDR3 covers 15 residues. This CDR3 reads CSSSSWTFSGNTIYF. Here the CDR3 DNA reads TGTTCCAGCAGCTCCTGGACGTTCTCTGGAAACACCATATATTTT.

There are many counts of this clonotype. V usage is TRBV6-1 and J usage is TRBJ1-5; unclear D gene. The CDR3 extends over 12 amino acids. Germline V gene lookup returns CDR1 MNHNS and CDR2 SASEGT. Deletions cut 6 bases from V and 7 bases from J, with 10 bases between. The CDR3 sequence is CASRDTGQPQHF. The CDR3 coding sequence is TGTGCCAGCAGAGACACCGGGCAGCCCCAGCATTTT.

As to this clonotype: This may come from a read error, since a much larger clone is one base off. This is likely a read error, given that the CDR3 carries no conserved phenylalanine or tryptophan at its end. The chain carries TRBV5-4 and TRBJ2-3; no clear D gene. The V and J ends lost 0 bases and 3 bases respectively, with 2 bases between them. The germline V gene has CDR1 SGHNT and CDR2 YYREEE (reference sequence). The CDR3 is 12 amino acids. DNA of the CDR3: TGTGCCAGCAGCTTGGATACAGATACGCAGTATATT. Translation gives CASSLDTDTQYI.

Details on this clonotype: Likely a read error: the CDR3 ends without its conserved phenylalanine or tryptophan. V is TRBV6-1 and J is TRBJ1-5; unclear D gene. Deletions cut 2 bases from V and 11 bases from J, with 13 bases between. Germline CDR1 reads MNHNS; CDR2 reads SASEGT. The CDR3 sequence is 13 residues long. CDR3 loop: CASSEIGPETQHS. DNA for the CDR3: TGTGCCAGCAGTGAAATTGGGCCCGAGACCCAGCATTCT.

As to this clonotype: Relative to the germline gene, one junction end is altered; a read error may explain this. The rearrangement joins TRBV12-3 or TRBV12-4 to TRBJ1-2, with 9 bases lining up with TRBD1. CDR3 length equals 15 residues. CDR3 bases: TGTGCCATCAGTTCCCACAGGGGGCTAGGCTATGGCTACACCTTC. Protein: CAISSHRGLGYGYTF.

Details on this clonotype: One end of the junction does not line up with germline, which may come from a read error. The V call is TRBV4-1, the J call TRBJ2-1; D possibly corresponds to TRBD1 (6 bases). The CDR3 contains 18 residues. Germline lookup yields CDR1 MGHRA and CDR2 YSYEKL. The CDR3 sequence is CVSSQDLLPGADYNEQLF. The DNA of the CDR3 is TGCGTCAGCAGCCAAGATCTCCTGCCAGGGGCGGATTACAACGAGCAGTTGTTC.

Worth noting for this clonotype: The CDR3 does not end in the conserved phenylalanine or tryptophan, so this is likely a read error. The chain combines TRBV6-1 with TRBJ1-2, with D unclear. The CDR3 spans 13 residues. Per the germline V gene, CDR1 is MNHNS and CDR2 is SASEGT. Trimming cost V 4 bases and J 8 bases, with 14 bases left between them. The CDR3 spells CASSVEAWVGYTY. The DNA of the CDR3 is TGTGCCAGCAGTGTCGAAGCGTGGGTAGGCTACACCTAC.

This clonotype was recorded many times. The chain uses TRBV10-2 and TRBJ1-6; TRBD1 matches 11 bases. The CDR3 loop spans 15 amino acids. Germline assignment: CDR1 WSHSY and CDR2 SAAADI. With V trimmed by 1 base and J by 8 bases, 1 base remained unmatched. CDR3 residues: CASSEWGQGDSPLHF. DNA of the CDR3: TGCGCCAGCAGTGAGTGGGGACAGGGGGATTCACCCCTCCACTTT.

Note on this clonotype: At one end the junction does not follow the germline gene, possibly because of a read error. The chain is built from TRBV4-1 and TRBJ1-6, with D possibly being TRBD1 (5 bases). CDR3 length equals 15 residues. Germline CDR1 MGHRA, CDR2 YSYEKL. In DNA form, the CDR3 reads TGCGCCAGCAACCAAGGGGCGAACTATAATCCACTCCTCCACTTT. This gives the protein CASNQGANYNPLLHF.

A single count supports this clonotype. At one of its ends the junction is not consistent with the germline gene, which may arise from a read error. This sequence joins TRBV5-5 and TRBJ2-3; D remains ambiguous. CDR3 length equals 12 residues. From germline, CDR1 is SGHKS and CDR2 YYEKEE (reference sequence). Written as DNA, the CDR3 is TGTGCCAGCAGCTTGGCGGCAGATACGCAGGATTTT. This gives the protein CASSLAADTQDF.

Concerning this clonotype: A single base separates this from a much larger clone, so it may be a read error. This CDR3 is CSAMGTSSNQPHHF. The CDR3 DNA sequence: TGCAGTGCAATGGGGACGTCGAGCAATCAGCCCCATCATTTT. The genes are TRBV20-1 and TRBJ1-5; TRBD1 is a possible D gene (5 bases). The germline V gene encodes CDR1 DFQATT and CDR2 SNEGSKA (reference sequence). There are 14 residues in the CDR3.

This sequence joins TRBV20-1 and TRBJ2-5; TRBD1 matches at 11 bases. The trim removed 6 bases at V and 5 bases at J, leaving 11 bases unmatched. Per germline, CDR1 DFQATT and CDR2 SNEGSKA (reference sequence). The CDR3 sequence is 15 residues long. The CDR3 protein is CSAIRTGGGTETQYF. The CDR3, as DNA: TGCAGTGCAATTCGGACAGGGGGCGGTACGGAGACCCAGTACTTC.

The table lists this clonotype with many counts. The chain carries TRBV6-6 and TRBJ2-2; D gene unclear. V dropped 5 bases and J dropped 5 bases, with 9 bases sitting between them. The CDR3 is 13 residues long. CDR1 and CDR2 (germline): MNHNY, SVGAGI (reference sequence). CDR3 coding DNA: TGTGCCAGCAGTCCCCTGGGAACCGGGGAGCTGTTTTTT. This codes for CASSPLGTGELFF.

Comments on this clonotype: The CDR3 does not close with the conserved phenylalanine or tryptophan, likely indicating a read error. No DNA is shown, since the ends of the CDR3 on it are uncertain; the CDR3 is the one TCRdb lists. V and J are TRBV11-2 and TRBJ2-2; the table's TRBD1 call for D was not verified on the DNA. Germline lookup yields CDR1 SGHAT and CDR2 FQNNGV. Including both end residues, the CDR3 is 15 amino acids long. The chain's CDR3 is CASSSVTGGIGELLS.